This T cell receptor (beta chain) was sequenced for a study of blood T cell repertoires in COVID-19. In the study overall: COVID-19 samples collected from the United States, Italy and Spain covered acute and convalescent phases. PBMCs, B-cell-depleted T cells, or T cells were the source of the cDNA or gDNA that made up the material.

In the authors' workflow: How many nucleated cells were present was estimated from reference gene primer amplification. Generated by immunoSEQ multiplex PCR, the TCRdb table keeps only in-frame clones and is missing some. The V and J calls and clone size were taken over from that table, and D and trimming were inferred from the DNA. Here the sample spans around 200,000 clones, about 84% being singletons. This clone was counted only a few times. This CDR3 is built from 15 residues. CDR1 SGHDT and CDR2 YYEEEE come from the germline V gene. Trimming cost V 5 bases and J 4 bases; bases outside gene matches: 10.

The receptor comes from a woman aged 40 to 50 with acute COVID-19. This rearrangement joins TRBV5-6 to TRBJ1-2; 8 bases map to TRBD1. The sample comprised PBMCs or T cells enriched from blood (not recorded which). The CDR3 loop reads CASRLMTGESYGYTF. The CDR3 nucleotides are TGTGCCAGCAGGCTAATGACAGGGGAATCCTATGGCTACACCTTC.